This T cell receptor beta chain was obtained from a study of blood T cell repertoires in COVID-19. Study details: The United States, Italy and Spain supplied acute and convalescent COVID-19 samples. Sample material is recorded as cDNA or gDNA derived from T cells, B-cell-depleted T cells, or PBMCs.

This CDR3 contains 16 residues. From germline, CDR1 is LNHNV and CDR2 YYDKDF (reference sequence). V shed 3 bases and J shed 4 bases, with 13 bases lying between them. In the authors' workflow: Reference gene primer amplification gave estimated nucleated cell counts. TCRdb's table, derived via immunoSEQ multiplex PCR, lists solely in-frame clones and lacks some. That table supplies the V and J calls and clone size; D and trimming were determined from the DNA. The sample includes 95,000 to 130,000 clones, about nine tenths of them seen just once. The rearrangement uses TRBV15 and TRBJ2-6; D is possibly TRBD1 (6 bases). The sequenced sample was peripheral blood. This TCR was recovered from a human donor with active COVID-19. The donor label of this sample is uncertain. In DNA form, the CDR3 reads TGTGCCACCAGCAGCCAAACAGGGACCGGGGCCAACGTCCTGACTTTC. This codes for CATSSQTGTGANVLTF.